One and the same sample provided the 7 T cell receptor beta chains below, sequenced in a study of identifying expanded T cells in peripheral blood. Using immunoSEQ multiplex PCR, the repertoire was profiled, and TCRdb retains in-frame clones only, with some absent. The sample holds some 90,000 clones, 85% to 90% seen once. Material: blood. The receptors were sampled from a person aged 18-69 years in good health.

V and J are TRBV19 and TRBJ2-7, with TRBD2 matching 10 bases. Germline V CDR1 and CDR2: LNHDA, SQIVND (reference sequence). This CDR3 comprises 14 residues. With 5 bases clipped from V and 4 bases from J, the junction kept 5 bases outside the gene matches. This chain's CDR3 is CASSASGGDYEQYF. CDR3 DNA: TGTGCCAGTAGTGCTAGCGGGGGTGATTACGAGCAGTACTTC.

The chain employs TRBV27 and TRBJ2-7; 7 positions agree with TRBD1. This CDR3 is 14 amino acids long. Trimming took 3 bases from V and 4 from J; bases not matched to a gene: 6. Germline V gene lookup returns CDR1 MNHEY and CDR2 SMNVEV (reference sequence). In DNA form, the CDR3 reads TGTGCCAGCAGTTTGTCGAGGGGGCAATACGAGCAGTACTTC. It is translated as CASSLSRGQYEQYF.

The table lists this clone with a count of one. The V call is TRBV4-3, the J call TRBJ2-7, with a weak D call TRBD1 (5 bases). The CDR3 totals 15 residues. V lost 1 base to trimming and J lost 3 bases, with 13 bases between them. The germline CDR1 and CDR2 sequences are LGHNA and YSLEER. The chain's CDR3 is CASSQGSQGVYEQYF. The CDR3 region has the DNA TGCGCCAGCAGCCAAGGGTCCCAGGGTGTCTACGAGCAGTACTTC.

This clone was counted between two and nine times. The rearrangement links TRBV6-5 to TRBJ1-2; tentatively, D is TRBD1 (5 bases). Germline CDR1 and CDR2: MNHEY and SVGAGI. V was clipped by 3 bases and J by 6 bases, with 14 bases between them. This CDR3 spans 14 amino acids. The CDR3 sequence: CASSYSPRVNGYTF. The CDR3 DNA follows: TGTGCCAGCAGTTATTCGCCCAGGGTGAATGGCTACACCTTC.

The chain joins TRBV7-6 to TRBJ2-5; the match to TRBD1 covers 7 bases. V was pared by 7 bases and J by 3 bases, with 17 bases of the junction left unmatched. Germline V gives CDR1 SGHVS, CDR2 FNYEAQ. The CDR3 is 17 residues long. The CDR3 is CASTKFSGQTLKETQYF. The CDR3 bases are TGTGCCAGCACCAAATTCTCGGGACAGACCTTGAAAGAGACCCAGTACTTC.

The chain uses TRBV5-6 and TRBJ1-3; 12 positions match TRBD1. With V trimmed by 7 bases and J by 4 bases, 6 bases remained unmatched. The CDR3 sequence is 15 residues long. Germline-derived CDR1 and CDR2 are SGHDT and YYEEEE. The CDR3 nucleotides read TGTGCCAGCGGGACCGGGACAGGGGGCGGAAACACCATATATTTT. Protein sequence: CASGTGTGGGNTIYF. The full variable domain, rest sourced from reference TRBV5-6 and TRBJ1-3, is DAGVTQSPTHLIKTRGQQVTLRCSPKSGHDTVSWYQQALGQGPQFIFQYYEEEERQRGNFPDRFSGHQFPNYSSELNVNALLLGDSALYLCASGTGTGGGNTIYFGEGSWLTVV.

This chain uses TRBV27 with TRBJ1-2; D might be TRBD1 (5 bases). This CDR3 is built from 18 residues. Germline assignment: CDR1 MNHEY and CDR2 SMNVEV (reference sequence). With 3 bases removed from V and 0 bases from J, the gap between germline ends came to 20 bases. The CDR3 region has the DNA TGTGCCAGCAGTTTTGGGGGGGACTATGAACGTGCTAACTATGGCTACACCTTC. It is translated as CASSFGGDYERANYGYTF.